The rows below give T cell receptor beta chains drawn from one sample of a study of blood T cell repertoires in COVID-19. Here immunoSEQ multiplex PCR was the method, and the copy in TCRdb shows in-frame clones only, minus some. The table records approximately 130,000 clones, approximately 85% of them present only once. Material: peripheral blood. The receptor set was obtained from a human donor in a cohort sampled during active COVID-19. Both conserved end residues are part of each CDR3. A D gene is named only where the DNA matches it firmly.

V gene: TRBV29-1
J gene: TRBJ2-2
D gene: NA
CDR3 protein: CSVGIGGSGAGELFF
CDR3 DNA: TGCAGCGTTGGAATAGGTGGGAGTGGCGCCGGGGAGCTGTTTTTT

V gene: TRBV10-3
J gene: TRBJ1-2
D gene: NA
CDR3 protein: CAISESQYYGYTF
CDR3 DNA: TGTGCCATCAGTGAGTCTCAATACTATGGCTACACCTTC

V gene: TRBV19
J gene: TRBJ1-3
D gene: NA
CDR3 protein: CASSPYRDLAGNTIYF
CDR3 DNA: TGTGCCAGTAGTCCGTACAGGGATCTGGCCGGAAACACCATATATTTT

V gene: TRBV11-3
J gene: TRBJ2-1
D gene: NA
CDR3 protein: CATKKQGSPYNEQFF
CDR3 DNA: TGTGCCACCAAAAAGCAGGGTAGCCCCTACAATGAGCAGTTCTTC

V gene: TRBV18
J gene: TRBJ1-1
D gene: NA
CDR3 protein: CASSPPGGIGVNTEAFF
CDR3 DNA: TGTGCCAGCTCACCACCGGGAGGGATAGGGGTGAACACTGAAGCTTTCTTT

V gene: TRBV3-1/TRBV3-2
J gene: TRBJ2-1
D gene: NA
CDR3 protein: CASSQFFQVSSYNEQFF
CDR3 DNA: TGTGCCAGCAGCCAGTTTTTTCAGGTTAGCTCCTACAATGAGCAGTTCTTC

V gene: TRBV10-3
J gene: TRBJ2-7
D gene: TRBD2
CDR3 protein: CAISEGGGSYEQYF
CDR3 DNA: TGTGCCATCAGTGAGGGGGGGGGCTCCTACGAGCAGTACTTC

V gene: TRBV30
J gene: TRBJ2-2
D gene: TRBD2
CDR3 protein: CAWSSESGSRITGELFF
CDR3 DNA: TGTGCCTGGAGTTCGGAAAGCGGGAGTCGAATCACCGGGGAGCTGTTTTTT

V gene: TRBV5-1
J gene: TRBJ2-2
D gene: NA
CDR3 protein: CASSFYGELFF
CDR3 DNA: TGCGCCAGCAGCTTCTACGGGGAGCTGTTTTTT

V gene: TRBV12-3/TRBV12-4
J gene: TRBJ1-1
D gene: NA
CDR3 protein: CASSLGQATEAFF
CDR3 DNA: TGTGCCAGCAGTTTAGGCCAGGCGACTGAAGCTTTCTTT

V gene: TRBV6-5
J gene: TRBJ1-1
D gene: NA
CDR3 protein: CASSSTTVTEAFF
CDR3 DNA: TGTGCCAGCAGTTCCACGACAGTCACTGAAGCTTTCTTT

V gene: TRBV6-1
J gene: TRBJ1-5
D gene: NA
CDR3 protein: CASSEAGSGSQPQHF
CDR3 DNA: TGTGCCAGCAGTGAAGCGGGATCCGGGAGTCAGCCCCAGCATTTT

V gene: TRBV7-9
J gene: TRBJ1-4
D gene: NA
CDR3 protein: CASSLQWGDEKLFF
CDR3 DNA: TGTGCCAGCAGCTTACAGTGGGGGGACGAAAAACTGTTTTTT

V gene: TRBV5-6
J gene: TRBJ2-5
D gene: TRBD2
CDR3 protein: CASSPGLQETQYF
CDR3 DNA: TGTGCCAGCAGCCCGGGACTACAAGAGACCCAGTACTTC

V gene: TRBV5-6
J gene: TRBJ2-1
D gene: TRBD2
CDR3 protein: CASSLGLAGVREQFF
CDR3 DNA: TGTGCCAGCAGCTTGGGTCTAGCGGGAGTCCGGGAGCAGTTCTTC

V gene: TRBV5-1
J gene: TRBJ1-1
D gene: NA
CDR3 protein: CASSSPQSGYSAGTEAFF
CDR3 DNA: TGCGCCAGCAGCTCACCTCAGTCGGGTTACTCGGCTGGCACTGAAGCTTTCTTT

V gene: TRBV11-2
J gene: TRBJ2-3
D gene: TRBD2
CDR3 protein: CASSPFGSGGATDTQYF
CDR3 DNA: TGTGCCAGCAGCCCCTTCGGTAGCGGGGGGGCTACAGATACGCAGTATTTT

V gene: TRBV5-1
J gene: TRBJ1-4
D gene: NA
CDR3 protein: CASSATNEKLFF
CDR3 DNA: TGCGCCAGCAGCGCGACTAATGAAAAACTGTTTTTT

V gene: TRBV9
J gene: TRBJ2-3
D gene: NA
CDR3 protein: CASSVGGGAADTQYF
CDR3 DNA: TGTGCCAGCAGCGTAGGAGGGGGGGCTGCAGATACGCAGTATTTT

V gene: TRBV7-2
J gene: TRBJ1-1
D gene: NA
CDR3 protein: CASIRERNTEAFF
CDR3 DNA: TGTGCCAGCATCCGGGAGAGGAACACTGAAGCTTTCTTT

V gene: TRBV7-2
J gene: TRBJ2-5
D gene: NA
CDR3 protein: CASRQGGETQYF
CDR3 DNA: TGTGCCAGCAGGCAAGGGGGAGAGACCCAGTACTTC

V gene: TRBV6-5
J gene: TRBJ1-1
D gene: NA
CDR3 protein: CASRREGGSHTEAFF
CDR3 DNA: TGTGCCAGCAGACGGGAAGGGGGATCGCACACTGAAGCTTTCTTT

V gene: TRBV6-5
J gene: TRBJ1-1
D gene: TRBD1
CDR3 protein: CASSYQGQGRTEAFF
CDR3 DNA: TGTGCCAGCAGTTACCAAGGACAGGGTAGGACTGAAGCTTTCTTT

V gene: TRBV19
J gene: TRBJ1-1
D gene: NA
CDR3 protein: CASSVYAQNTEAFF
CDR3 DNA: TGTGCCAGTAGTGTTTATGCGCAGAACACTGAAGCTTTCTTT

V gene: TRBV6-7
J gene: TRBJ1-4
D gene: TRBD1
CDR3 protein: CASSYGQGSDEKLFF
CDR3 DNA: TGTGCCAGCAGTTACGGACAGGGGTCGGATGAAAAACTGTTTTTT

V gene: TRBV30
J gene: TRBJ1-2
D gene: NA
CDR3 protein: CACRTANYGYTF
CDR3 DNA: TGTGCCTGCCGTACAGCTAACTATGGCTACACCTTC

V gene: TRBV13
J gene: TRBJ1-1
D gene: NA
CDR3 protein: CASSSSGGPNTEAFF
CDR3 DNA: TGTGCCAGCAGCAGTTCGGGGGGACCGAACACTGAAGCTTTCTTT

V gene: TRBV10-3
J gene: TRBJ2-3
D gene: NA
CDR3 protein: CAIRALAASTDTQYF
CDR3 DNA: TGTGCCATCCGGGCACTAGCAGCCAGCACAGATACGCAGTATTTT

V gene: TRBV11-2
J gene: TRBJ2-5
D gene: NA
CDR3 protein: CASSPGEETQYF
CDR3 DNA: TGTGCCAGCAGCCCTGGGGAGGAGACCCAGTACTTC

V gene: TRBV29-1
J gene: TRBJ1-3
D gene: NA
CDR3 protein: CSVEGLSAGGSGNTIYF
CDR3 DNA: TGCAGCGTTGAGGGTCTCTCGGCCGGCGGGTCTGGAAACACCATATATTTT

V gene: TRBV7-9
J gene: TRBJ1-3
D gene: NA
CDR3 protein: CASSPGGSGNTIYF
CDR3 DNA: TGTGCCAGCAGCCCCGGGGGCTCTGGAAACACCATATATTTT

V gene: TRBV7-6
J gene: TRBJ2-2
D gene: NA
CDR3 protein: CASSLAGKNTGELFF
CDR3 DNA: TGTGCCAGCAGCTTGGCGGGAAAGAACACCGGGGAGCTGTTTTTT

V gene: TRBV11-3
J gene: TRBJ2-5
D gene: TRBD1
CDR3 protein: CASSLRTGTETQYF
CDR3 DNA: TGTGCCAGCAGCTTGAGGACAGGCACAGAGACCCAGTACTTC

V gene: TRBV7-9
J gene: TRBJ2-3
D gene: NA
CDR3 protein: CASSPTVGGARGDTQYF
CDR3 DNA: TGTGCCAGCAGCCCCACCGTGGGGGGGGCGCGAGGAGATACGCAGTATTTT